This entry concerns a single T cell receptor (beta chain). The V gene's germline CDR1 is SGHRS and CDR2 YFSETQ. V lost 6 bases and J 1 base, leaving 13 bases between the germline ends. The length of the CDR3 is 14 residues. This record comes from a study of spatial heterogeneity in lung cancer. Every molecule of TCR cDNA had its own unique molecular identifier. Using its own MiXCR run on the 5' RACE reads, TCRdb lists one record per CDR3 protein. The sample shows under 150,000 distinct CDR3 sequences, over 9% of them seen only once. Indicated time point: blood at routine non-recurrence follow-up after resection. Unsorted whole RNA from tumor, nontumor lung or frozen PBMC underwent sequencing.

Material: PBMCs, obtained at follow-up. The chain combines TRBV5-1 with TRBJ1-1; D uncertain. The source is a male donor with early-stage non-small cell lung cancer. CDR3 nucleotides: TGCGCCAGCAATTTTTTCGGGCCGAACACTGAAGCTTTCTTT. It codes for CASNFFGPNTEAFF.